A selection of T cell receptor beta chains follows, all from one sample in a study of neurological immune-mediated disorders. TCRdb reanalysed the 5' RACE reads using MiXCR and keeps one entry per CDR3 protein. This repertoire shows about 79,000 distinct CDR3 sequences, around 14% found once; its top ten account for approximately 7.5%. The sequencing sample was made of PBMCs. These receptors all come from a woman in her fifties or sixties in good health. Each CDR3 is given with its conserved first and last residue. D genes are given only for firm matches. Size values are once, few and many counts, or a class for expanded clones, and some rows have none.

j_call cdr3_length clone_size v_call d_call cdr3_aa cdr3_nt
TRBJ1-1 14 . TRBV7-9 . CANSSTGTQGEAFF TGTGCCAACAGCTCGACTGGTACCCAGGGTGAAGCTTTCTTT
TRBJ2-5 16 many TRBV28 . CASSLIGRPYQETQYF TGTGCCAGCAGTTTGATAGGCCGGCCGTACCAAGAGACCCAGTACTTC
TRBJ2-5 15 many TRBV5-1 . CASSLYDGGRETQYF TGCGCCAGCAGCTTGTATGACGGGGGGCGAGAGACCCAGTACTTC
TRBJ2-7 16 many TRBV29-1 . CSVEDLQGTTSYEQYF TGCAGCGTTGAAGATCTTCAGGGGACAACCTCCTACGAGCAGTACTTC
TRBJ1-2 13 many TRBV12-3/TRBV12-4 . CASSLWGAGGYTF TGTGCCAGCAGTTTATGGGGGGCTGGAGGCTACACCTTC
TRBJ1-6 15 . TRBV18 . CASSPSLSEDSPLHF TGTGCCAGCTCACCCTCCCTATCCGAGGATTCACCCCTCCACTTT
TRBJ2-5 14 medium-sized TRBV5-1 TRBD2 CASSLAGGQETQYF TGCGCCAGCAGCCTAGCGGGGGGGCAAGAGACCCAGTACTTC
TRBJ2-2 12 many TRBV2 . CASRPHLGELFF TGTGCCAGCAGGCCCCATTTGGGGGAGCTGTTTTTT
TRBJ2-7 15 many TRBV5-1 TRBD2 CASSLGTSGSYEQYF TGCGCCAGCAGCTTGGGGACTAGCGGGAGCTACGAGCAGTACTTC
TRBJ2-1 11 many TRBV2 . CASRSRDPLFF TGTGCCAGCAGGAGCCGGGACCCCCTTTTCTTC
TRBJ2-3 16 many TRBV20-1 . CSARPFLAGSSDTQYF TGCAGTGCTAGACCGTTCTTGGCGGGGTCTTCAGATACGCAGTATTTT
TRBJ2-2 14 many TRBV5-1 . CASRPVLDTGELFF TGCGCCAGCAGGCCTGTGTTGGACACCGGGGAGCTGTTTTTT
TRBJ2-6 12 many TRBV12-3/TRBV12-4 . CASTSAANVLTF TGTGCCAGCACTTCTGCGGCCAACGTCCTGACTTTC
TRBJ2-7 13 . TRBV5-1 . CASSLEGEREQYF TGCGCCAGCAGCTTGGAAGGGGAGAGAGAGCAGTACTTC
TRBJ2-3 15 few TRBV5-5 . CASSLGRGQSATQYF TGTGCCAGCAGCTTGGGAAGAGGGCAGTCAGCTACGCAGTATTTT
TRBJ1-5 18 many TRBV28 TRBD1 CASSFRGNSIYSNQPQHF TGTGCCAGCAGTTTCAGGGGGAATTCTATTTATAGCAATCAGCCCCAGCATTTT
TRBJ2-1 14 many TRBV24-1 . CATGSEEPYNEQFF TGTGCCACTGGATCAGAAGAACCCTACAATGAGCAGTTCTTC
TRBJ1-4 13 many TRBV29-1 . CSVWQGKEEKLFF TGCAGCGTCTGGCAGGGGAAGGAGGAAAAACTGTTTTTT
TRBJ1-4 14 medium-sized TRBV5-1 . CASADQGSSEKLFF TGCGCCAGCGCGGATCAGGGGTCCAGTGAAAAACTGTTTTTT
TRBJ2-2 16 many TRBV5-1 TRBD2 CASSFGTRDSGGELFF TGCGCCAGCAGCTTTGGGACTAGAGATTCGGGCGGGGAGCTGTTTTTT
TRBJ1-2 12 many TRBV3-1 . CASSQGGRGYTF TGTGCCAGCAGCCAAGGGGGGCGAGGCTACACCTTC
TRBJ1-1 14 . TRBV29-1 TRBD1 CAEGLQGAISEAFF TGCGCAGAGGGACTGCAGGGGGCAATTTCTGAAGCTTTCTTT
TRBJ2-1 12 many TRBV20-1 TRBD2 CSANGGGNEQFF TGCAGTGCGAACGGCGGGGGCAATGAGCAGTTCTTC